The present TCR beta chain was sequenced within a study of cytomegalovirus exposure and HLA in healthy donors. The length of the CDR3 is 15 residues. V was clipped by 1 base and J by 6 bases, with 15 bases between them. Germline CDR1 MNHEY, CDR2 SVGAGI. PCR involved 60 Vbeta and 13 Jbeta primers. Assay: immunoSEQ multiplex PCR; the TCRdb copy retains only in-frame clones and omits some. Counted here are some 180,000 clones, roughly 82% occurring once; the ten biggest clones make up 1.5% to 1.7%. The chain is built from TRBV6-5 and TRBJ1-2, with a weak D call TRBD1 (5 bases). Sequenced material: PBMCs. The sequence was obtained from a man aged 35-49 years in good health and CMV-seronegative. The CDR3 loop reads CASSYLGGSIDGYTF. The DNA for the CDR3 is TGTGCCAGCAGTTACTTGGGGGGTAGCATAGATGGCTACACCTTC.